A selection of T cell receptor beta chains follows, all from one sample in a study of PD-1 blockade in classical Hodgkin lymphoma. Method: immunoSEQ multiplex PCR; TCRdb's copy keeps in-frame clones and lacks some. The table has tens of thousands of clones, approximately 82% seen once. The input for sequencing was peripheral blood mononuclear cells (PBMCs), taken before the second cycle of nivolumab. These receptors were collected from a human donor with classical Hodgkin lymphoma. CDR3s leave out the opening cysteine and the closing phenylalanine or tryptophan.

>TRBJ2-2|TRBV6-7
ASSYGRGPIANWAGELF
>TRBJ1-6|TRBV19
ASSLSRYNSPLH
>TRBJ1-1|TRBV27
AAAGGTEAF
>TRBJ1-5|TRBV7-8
ASSPPGLSNQPQH
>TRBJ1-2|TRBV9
ASSGGTGRNYGYT
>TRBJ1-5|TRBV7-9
ASSSVTGKGFVNQPQH
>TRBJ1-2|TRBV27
ASTSRAAHYGYT
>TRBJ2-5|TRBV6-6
AGGGGLETQY
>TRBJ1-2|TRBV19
ASSIEPAYGYT
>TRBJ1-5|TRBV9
ASSVTVPNQPQH
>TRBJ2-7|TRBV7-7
ASSPDNSRGGEQY